Each of the 8 T cell receptor beta chains below was sequenced from the same sample in a study of T cells in Graves' hyperthyroidism and ophthalmopathy. Amplification of TCR beta CDR3 regions was performed using RNA transcripts as template. A first-round RT-PCR of the TCR CDR3 used the HTBI primer set. Using its own MiXCR run on the multiplex PCR reads, TCRdb lists one record per CDR3 protein. The table includes about half a million distinct CDR3 sequences, about 20% detected once. Material for sequencing was blood. The receptors derive from a man younger than 35 with Graves' hyperthyroidism.

At least ten counts were recorded for this clonotype. The V call is TRBV2, the J call TRBJ2-7, with D possibly TRBD1 on 5 matching bases. The germline CDR1 and CDR2 sequences are SNHLY and FYNNEI. There are 15 residues in the CDR3. V shed 1 base and J shed 6 bases, with 16 bases lying between them. The CDR3 DNA reads as TGTGCCAGCAGTGAAGACCCAGGGATGGGTCGCGAGCAGTACTTC. Amino acid sequence: CASSEDPGMGREQYF.

This chain joins TRBV18 and TRBJ2-5; possible D gene TRBD2, 6 bases. Germline V lookup: CDR1 KGHSH, CDR2 LQKENI. V was pared by 0 bases and J by 2 bases, with 10 bases between. The CDR3 runs 15 residues. The CDR3 nucleotides read TGTGCCAGCTCACCACCGGGACTGCAGCAAGAGACCCAGTACTTC. Translated: CASSPPGLQQETQYF. Complete variable domain (other parts from reference TRBV18 and TRBJ2-5): NAGVMQNPRHLVRRRGQEARLRCSPMKGHSHVYWYRQLPEEGLKFMVYLQKENIIDESGMPKERFSAEFPKEGPSILRIQQVVRGDSAAYFCASSPPGLQQETQYFGPGTRLLVL.

This clonotype was recorded at least ten times. V is TRBV5-1 and J is TRBJ1-1, with D possibly being TRBD1 (5 bases). CDR3 length equals 15 residues. V dropped 0 bases and J dropped 1 base, with 10 bases sitting between them. Germline V gene lookup returns CDR1 SGHRS and CDR2 YFSETQ. The CDR3 sequence: CASSLVGGENTEAFF. CDR3 in DNA: TGCGCCAGCAGCTTGGTGGGGGGTGAGAACACTGAAGCTTTCTTT.

This clonotype was observed at least ten times. The V call is TRBV20-1, the J call TRBJ1-2; no definite D call. This CDR3 has 13 residues. Trimming removed 6 bases from V and 1 base from J, with 12 bases in between. Germline V gene data show CDR1 as DFQATT and CDR2 as SNEGSKA (reference sequence). Here the CDR3 reads CSAFSAINYGYTF. Here the CDR3 DNA reads TGCAGTGCATTTTCGGCTATTAACTATGGCTACACCTTC.

Many counts were recorded for this clonotype. This chain links TRBV9 with TRBJ1-2; perhaps TRBD1 as D (6 bases). V lost 4 bases, J lost 4 bases, and 26 bases lay in between. Germline lookup yields CDR1 SGDLS and CDR2 YYNGEE. CDR3 length equals 18 residues. CDR3 DNA sequence: TGTGCCAGCAGCACCCCGTGGGCAGGGGAAGGAAGGAGCTATGGCTACACCTTC. Protein sequence: CASSTPWAGEGRSYGYTF.

This clonotype was seen ten or more times. J is TRBJ2-7 and V is TRBV20-1; D is ambiguous. The V end lost 1 base, the J end lost 5 bases, and 6 bases lay between the germline ends. The CDR3 runs to 11 residues. The germline CDR1 and CDR2 sequences are DFQATT and SNEGSKA (reference sequence). The DNA of the CDR3 is TGCAGTGCTAGAGGCACCCACGAGCAGTACTTC. It is translated as CSARGTHEQYF.

On this clonotype: A read error is likely, as this CDR3 ends without the conserved phenylalanine or tryptophan. The V call is TRBV7-2, the J call TRBJ2-7, with no clear D. The V and J ends lost 1 base and 4 bases respectively, with 8 bases between them. The germline gives CDR1 SGHTA, CDR2 FQGNSA. This CDR3 is 13 amino acids long. The CDR3 DNA is TGTGCCAGCAGCTTAGGAACAGCTTACGAGCAGTACTTA. Translating gives CASSLGTAYEQYL.

This clonotype was recorded many times. This rearrangement joins TRBV6-7 to TRBJ1-1; unclear D gene. TRBV6-7 is flagged as an ORF with uncertain function. V lost 9 bases and J lost 1, with 15 bases in between. There are 14 residues in the CDR3. CDR3: CASGPKAPNTEAFF. CDR3 DNA sequence: TGTGCCAGTGGCCCGAAGGCCCCGAACACTGAAGCTTTCTTT.